The rows below give T cell receptor beta chains drawn from one sample of a study of blood T cell repertoires in COVID-19. Libraries were prepared by immunoSEQ multiplex PCR; TCRdb keeps only in-frame clonotypes and omits some of them. This sample has 95,000 or so clones, with more than 75% found just once. Sequencing input: peripheral blood. These receptors originate from a human donor in a cohort sampled during active COVID-19. The CDR3 runs from the conserved cysteine through the conserved F or W. Fields, in order: clone size, V gene, J gene, D gene, CDR3 protein, CDR3 DNA. A D gene is named only where the DNA matches it firmly. Rows give clone size only sometimes, using once, few, many, or a class for an expanded clone.

.,TRBV18,TRBJ1-5,TRBD1,CASSAGGLTNQPQHF,TGTGCCAGCTCAGCAGGGGGTCTCACTAATCAGCCCCAGCATTTT
.,TRBV11-2,TRBJ1-1,TRBD1,CASSFGGQGGNTEAFF,TGTGCCAGCAGCTTCGGAGGACAGGGTGGGAACACTGAAGCTTTCTTT
.,TRBV6-1,TRBJ2-7,.,CASSETHRFEQYF,TGTGCCAGCAGTGAAACCCACAGATTCGAGCAGTACTTC
.,TRBV20-1,TRBJ1-6,.,CSASFSPAGNSPLHF,TGCAGTGCTAGTTTTTCCCCGGCGGGAAATTCACCCCTCCACTTT
.,TRBV15,TRBJ1-2,TRBD1,CATSRDWDRGRYGYTF,TGTGCCACCAGCAGAGATTGGGACAGGGGTCGATATGGCTACACCTTC
many,TRBV7-9,TRBJ2-2,.,CASSLPPGAGGTGELFF,TGTGCCAGCAGCTTACCCCCCGGGGCAGGGGGGACCGGGGAGCTGTTTTTT
.,TRBV5-1,TRBJ2-7,.,CASSFLSYEQYF,TGCGCCAGCAGCTTCCTCTCCTACGAGCAGTACTTC
.,TRBV6-6,TRBJ2-2,.,CASRRGSNTGELFF,TGTGCCAGCAGAAGGGGCTCGAACACCGGGGAGCTGTTTTTT
.,TRBV9,TRBJ1-4,TRBD1,CASSVTRAGQGQGKLFF,TGTGCCAGCAGCGTAACCCGCGCGGGACAGGGGCAGGGAAAACTGTTTTTT
.,TRBV5-8,TRBJ1-2,.,CASSFKLRNYGYTF,TGTGCCAGCAGCTTTAAACTGCGTAACTATGGCTACACCTTC
.,TRBV7-9,TRBJ2-5,TRBD1,CASSGYRGQETQYF,TGTGCCAGCAGCGGATACAGGGGCCAAGAGACCCAGTACTTC
.,TRBV5-1,TRBJ2-2,TRBD1,CASSPDRGLTGELFF,TGCGCCAGCTCTCCGGACAGGGGGCTCACCGGGGAGCTGTTTTTT
.,TRBV6-5,TRBJ2-1,TRBD1,CASRPRDRGFHEQFF,TGTGCCAGCAGACCCCGGGACAGGGGGTTTCATGAGCAGTTCTTC
.,TRBV4-3,TRBJ1-1,.,CASSLQGMNTEAFF,TGCGCCAGCAGCCTCCAGGGCATGAACACTGAAGCTTTCTTT
few,TRBV27,TRBJ1-1,.,CASSIPTPLGTEAFF,TGTGCCAGCAGTATCCCGACTCCCCTGGGCACTGAAGCTTTCTTT
.,TRBV4-1,TRBJ2-1,TRBD2,CASSRLGLALLGNEQFF,TGCGCCAGCAGCCGGCTGGGACTAGCGTTATTAGGCAATGAGCAGTTCTTC
.,TRBV3-1/TRBV3-2,TRBJ1-1,.,CASSRGGNTEAFF,TGTGCCAGCAGCCGAGGGGGTAACACTGAAGCTTTCTTT
.,TRBV4-3,TRBJ1-6,.,CASSQDRVLYNSPLHF,TGCGCCAGCAGCCAAGACAGGGTTCTCTATAATTCACCCCTCCACTTT
.,TRBV6-2/TRBV6-3,TRBJ1-1,TRBD1,CASSTTGFWAFF,TGTGCCAGCAGTACGACAGGGTTTTGGGCTTTCTTT
.,TRBV6-1,TRBJ2-1,TRBD2,CASSDVGGVYNEQFF,TGTGCCAGCAGTGATGTGGGGGGGGTTTACAATGAGCAGTTCTTC
.,TRBV19,TRBJ2-1,.,CATLLNEQFF,TGTGCCACCCTCCTCAATGAGCAGTTCTTC
.,TRBV4-1,TRBJ1-2,.,CASSQETGINYGYTF,TGCGCCAGCAGCCAAGAGACAGGTATTAACTATGGCTACACCTTC
once,TRBV6-9,TRBJ2-7,.,CASSYPPLERTYEQYF,TGTGCCAGCAGTTACCCCCCCCTAGAACGGACCTACGAGCAGTACTTC
.,TRBV11-2,TRBJ2-1,.,CASSLGQDEQFF,TGTGCCAGCAGCTTAGGACAGGATGAGCAGTTCTTC
.,TRBV28,TRBJ2-2,TRBD1,CASSRQGRGELFF,TGTGCCAGCAGTCGACAGGGGAGAGGGGAGCTGTTTTTT
.,TRBV6-5,TRBJ1-2,.,CASSYQGTPLYGYTF,TGTGCCAGCAGTTACCAGGGGACCCCCCTCTATGGCTACACCTTC
few,TRBV15,TRBJ2-2,TRBD2,CATSRPSGPNTGELFF,TGTGCCACCAGCCGACCTAGCGGTCCGAACACCGGGGAGCTGTTTTTT
.,TRBV11-2,TRBJ2-7,TRBD1,CASSATGAIYEQYF,TGTGCCAGCAGCGCGACAGGGGCGATCTACGAGCAGTACTTC
.,TRBV7-7,TRBJ2-3,TRBD2,CASSLGGRGSTDTQYF,TGTGCCAGCAGCTTGGGTGGGCGGGGGAGCACAGATACGCAGTATTTT
.,TRBV6-5,TRBJ2-1,TRBD1,CASSQQGRNEQFF,TGTGCCAGCAGTCAACAGGGGCGGAATGAGCAGTTCTTC
.,TRBV28,TRBJ2-1,.,CASSLSPAREQFF,TGTGCCAGCAGTTTAAGCCCCGCCCGGGAGCAGTTCTTC
.,TRBV27,TRBJ2-3,TRBD2,CASSFLGLHSTDTQYF,TGTGCCAGCAGTTTCTTGGGACTACATAGCACAGATACGCAGTATTTT
few,TRBV3-1/TRBV3-2,TRBJ2-5,.,CASSQETGGIRETQYF,TGTGCCAGCAGCCAAGAAACAGGTGGGATCCGCGAGACCCAGTACTTC
.,TRBV9,TRBJ2-1,.,CASSVTDEQFF,TGTGCCAGCAGCGTAACGGATGAGCAGTTCTTC
.,TRBV24-1,TRBJ2-1,TRBD1,CATSDSRGSHNEQFF,TGTGCCACCAGTGATTCCAGGGGGTCGCACAATGAGCAGTTCTTC
.,TRBV6-5,TRBJ2-1,.,CASYAVNEQFF,TGTGCCTCCTACGCCGTAAATGAGCAGTTCTTC
.,TRBV27,TRBJ2-3,TRBD2,CASSFGRGGQDTQYF,TGTGCCAGCAGCTTTGGGCGGGGGGGCCAGGATACGCAGTATTTT
.,TRBV9,TRBJ2-6,.,CASSVVSPSGANVLTF,TGTGCCAGCAGCGTAGTATCCCCCTCTGGGGCCAACGTCCTGACTTTC
.,TRBV6-5,TRBJ1-3,.,CASSYAGEGNTIYF,TGTGCCAGCAGTTACGCGGGCGAAGGAAACACCATATATTTT
.,TRBV10-3,TRBJ2-5,TRBD2,CAIGGGGGETQYF,TGTGCCATCGGGGGGGGTGGCGGAGAGACCCAGTACTTC
.,TRBV10-3,TRBJ1-4,TRBD1,CAISESEGAGEKLFF,TGTGCCATCAGTGAGTCAGAGGGGGCGGGTGAAAAACTGTTTTTT
.,TRBV19,TRBJ1-5,TRBD1,CASSIGDRDNQPQHF,TGTGCCAGTAGTATCGGGGACAGGGATAATCAGCCCCAGCATTTT
.,TRBV6-5,TRBJ1-1,.,CASSLQGLGTEAFF,TGTGCCAGCAGTTTACAGGGATTGGGCACTGAAGCTTTCTTT
.,TRBV2,TRBJ2-7,.,CASDPRGYEQYF,TGTGCCAGCGATCCCAGGGGCTACGAGCAGTACTTC
.,TRBV6-2/TRBV6-3,TRBJ1-2,TRBD1,CASSYPAGTGGGYTF,TGTGCCAGCAGTTACCCCGCCGGGACAGGGGGTGGCTACACCTTC
.,TRBV7-9,TRBJ2-1,.,CASSLEIRGNAFF,TGTGCCAGCAGCTTAGAGATAAGGGGGAACGCATTCTTC
.,TRBV7-9,TRBJ2-5,.,CASSSRGTETQYF,TGTGCCAGCAGCTCCAGGGGTACAGAGACCCAGTACTTC
.,TRBV7-2,TRBJ2-3,.,CASSLVPGSTDTQYF,TGTGCCAGCAGCTTAGTGCCGGGGTCCACAGATACGCAGTATTTT
.,TRBV6-2/TRBV6-3,TRBJ1-2,.,CASSYYGANYGYTF,TGTGCCAGCAGTTACTATGGGGCCAACTATGGCTACACCTTC
.,TRBV10-2,TRBJ2-2,TRBD2,CASSGSGGATGELFF,TGCGCCAGCAGTGGTAGCGGGGGGGCCACCGGGGAGCTGTTTTTT
.,TRBV28,TRBJ2-3,TRBD2,CASSLGTSGTDTQYF,TGTGCCAGCAGTCTAGGGACTAGCGGGACAGATACGCAGTATTTT
.,TRBV5-6,TRBJ2-7,TRBD2,CASSLVGLAGTYEQYF,TGTGCCAGCAGCTTGGTAGGCCTAGCGGGGACGTACGAGCAGTACTTC
.,TRBV7-9,TRBJ2-3,TRBD1,CASSRPGTAFTDTQYF,TGTGCCAGCAGTCGGCCCGGGACAGCCTTCACAGATACGCAGTATTTT
.,TRBV30,TRBJ2-7,.,CAWSGGPYEQYF,TGTGCCTGGAGTGGAGGTCCCTACGAGCAGTACTTC
few,TRBV19,TRBJ1-1,.,CASQTNRGAYTEAFF,TGTGCCAGTCAAACAAACCGGGGGGCCTACACTGAAGCTTTCTTT
.,TRBV7-2,TRBJ1-2,.,CASSLFRGKDGYTF,TGTGCCAGCAGCTTATTCCGAGGGAAGGATGGCTACACCTTC
.,TRBV19,TRBJ1-6,.,CASRRQLNSPLHF,TGTGCCAGTAGACGACAGCTTAATTCACCCCTCCACTTT
.,TRBV30,TRBJ1-1,TRBD1,CAWTRQGGTEAFF,TGTGCCTGGACTCGACAGGGAGGCACTGAAGCTTTCTTT
.,TRBV3-1/TRBV3-2,TRBJ2-1,.,CASSHLRGRGFF,TGTGCCAGCAGCCATCTTAGGGGCCGTGGGTTCTTC
once,TRBV6-6,TRBJ1-1,.,CASSYSDSNTEAFF,TGTGCCAGCAGTTACTCGGACTCCAACACTGAAGCTTTCTTT